This TCR beta chain is from a study of memory CD4+ T cells and cytomegalovirus serostatus. The sort gate was single viable CD3+CD4+CD8-CD45RO+ cells for memory CD4+ T cells. CMV serostatus came from serum IgG against pp150, pp28, p38, p52. CD4+ T cells were isolated by positive magnetic selection. A note on this clone: What it recognizes is unknown.

Only in-frame clones appear in the TCRdb table, and some are missing; sequencing was by immunoSEQ multiplex PCR. The sample comprises some 95,000 clones, 80% of which are singletons, and around 3.6% rests with the top ten. Study findings and constraints: Repertoires predicted CMV serostatus with median bootstrapped AUC of roughly 0.95.

Per germline, CDR1 MNHNS and CDR2 SASEGT. The length of the CDR3 is 16 residues. Unmatched junction bases numbered 11, after V lost 2 bases and J lost 7 bases. This chain links TRBV6-1 with TRBJ2-7; 10 bases map to TRBD2. The receptor comes from an adult in good health and CMV-seropositive. The sequencing input was memory CD4+ T cells from blood. Written as DNA, the CDR3 is TGTGCCAGCAGTGAAATCGCCCTAGCGGGAGCGGGGGAGCAGTACTTC. Translated, it gives CASSEIALAGAGEQYF.